Below, 20 T cell receptor beta chains from the same sample are listed, as sequenced in a study of blood T cell repertoires in COVID-19. The method was immunoSEQ multiplex PCR; TCRdb's version includes in-frame clones alone and lacks a portion of them. The table lists about 240,000 clones, roughly 86% of them singletons. Sequencing was done on a sample of peripheral blood. The origin of the receptors is a man older than 75 with acute or convalescent COVID-19.

V and J are TRBV19 and TRBJ1-1; maybe TRBD1 (6 bases). Per germline, CDR1 LNHDA and CDR2 SQIVND (reference sequence). The germline V and J ends were trimmed by 8 bases and 1 base, with 8 bases remaining between them. CDR3 length: 12 residues. The CDR3 bases are TGTGCCAGTTTACAGGGGAACACTGAAGCTTTCTTT. Its protein product is CASLQGNTEAFF.

The chain recombines TRBV28 with TRBJ2-5, with unresolved D. Germline CDR1 reads MDHEN; CDR2 reads SYDVKM. The CDR3 is 15 amino acids. V was clipped by 5 bases and J by 1 base, with 14 bases between them. CDR3 nucleotide sequence: TGTGCCAGCAGTACCTCGACATTCATCCAAGAGACCCAGTACTTC. Protein sequence: CASSTSTFIQETQYF. Full variable domain (missing parts from reference TRBV28 and TRBJ2-5): DVKVTQSSRYLVKRTGEKVFLECVQDMDHENMFWYRQDPGLGLRLIYFSYDVKMKEKGDIPEGYSVSREKKERFSLILESASTNQTSMYLCASSTSTFIQETQYFGPGTRLLVL.

The V and J genes are TRBV27 and TRBJ1-5; possibly TRBD1 for D (6 bases). V was cut by 4 bases and J by 7 bases, with 14 bases left in between. The CDR3 covers 14 residues. Germline CDR1 MNHEY, CDR2 SMNVEV (reference sequence). CDR3 protein: CASSYTGSRQPQHF. The CDR3 DNA reads TGTGCCAGCAGTTATACAGGGTCCCGACAGCCCCAGCATTTT.

This chain uses TRBV28 with TRBJ1-6; D remains unclear. The CDR3 has 16 residues. CDR1 is MDHEN, CDR2 SYDVKM, per germline. The ends were cut back, 5 bases at V and 0 bases at J, with 11 bases in the middle. CDR3 amino acids: CASSGPSGSYNSPLHF. The DNA for the CDR3 is TGTGCCAGCAGTGGTCCCTCCGGCTCCTATAATTCACCCCTCCACTTT. Full variable domain (missing parts from reference TRBV28 and TRBJ1-6): DVKVTQSSRYLVKRTGEKVFLECVQDMDHENMFWYRQDPGLGLRLIYFSYDVKMKEKGDIPEGYSVSREKKERFSLILESASTNQTSMYLCASSGPSGSYNSPLHFGNGTRLTVT.

The chain couples TRBV15 to TRBJ2-3, with D tentatively TRBD2 (6 bases). The germline V and J ends were trimmed by 9 bases and 6 bases, with 16 bases remaining between them. CDR1 is LNHNV, CDR2 YYDKDF, per germline (reference sequence). The CDR3 is made up of 13 amino acids. CDR3 sequence reads: CATGRAGQDTQYF. The CDR3 coding sequence is TGTGCCACAGGCCGTGCGGGGCAGGATACGCAGTATTTT.

V usage is TRBV5-1 and J usage is TRBJ1-6; D may be TRBD1 (5 bases). V lost 0 bases and J lost 10, with 14 bases in between. Germline V gene sequence: CDR1 SGHRS, CDR2 YFSETQ. The CDR3 is 15 amino acids. CDR3 sequence: CASSLEGIGESPLHF. CDR3 DNA: TGCGCCAGCAGCTTGGAAGGCATAGGGGAATCACCCCTCCACTTT.

V and J are TRBV28 and TRBJ1-4; D is undetermined. CDR3 length: 16 amino acids. Germline assignment: CDR1 MDHEN and CDR2 SYDVKM. Trimming cost V 3 bases and J 2 bases, with 13 bases left between them. CDR3 in amino acids: CASSFWSFGTNEKLFF. The CDR3 region has the DNA TGTGCCAGCAGTTTTTGGTCTTTCGGGACTAATGAAAAACTGTTTTTT.

This chain uses TRBV6-5 with TRBJ1-1, with D possibly TRBD1 on 6 matching bases. Germline CDR1 and CDR2: MNHEY and SVGAGI. The CDR3 sequence is 14 residues long. V was pared by 6 bases and J by 0 bases, with 11 bases between. In DNA, the CDR3 is TGTGCCAGCAGACTGGGACAAATGAACACTGAAGCTTTCTTT. Translation gives CASRLGQMNTEAFF.

The count of this clone is one. The rearrangement joins TRBV5-1 to TRBJ2-1; a possible D gene is TRBD1 (5 bases). V was shortened by 0 bases and J by 6 bases, with 16 bases between the two germline ends. CDR1 and CDR2 (germline): SGHRS, YFSETQ. CDR3 length equals 16 residues. CDR3 nucleotide sequence: TGCGCCAGCAGCTTGGGGCAGGGCTCCCTCTCCAATGAGCAGTTCTTC. Translation: CASSLGQGSLSNEQFF. Together with reference TRBV5-1 and TRBJ2-1, the CDR3 gives the full variable domain: KAGVTQTPRYLIKTRGQQVTLSCSPISGHRSVSWYQQTPGQGLQFLFEYFSETQRNKGNFPGRFSGRQFSNSRSEMNVSTLELGDSALYLCASSLGQGSLSNEQFFGPGTRLTVL.

This clone showed up just once. This chain links TRBV24-1 with TRBJ2-7, with 8 bases lining up with TRBD2. CDR3 length: 14 residues. The ends lost 7 bases at V and 1 base at J; junction bases unmatched: 5. Germline CDR1 and CDR2: KGHDR and SFDVKD. CDR3 in DNA: TGTGCCACCAGCCTTAGCGGGACATCCTACGAGCAGTACTTC. This codes for CATSLSGTSYEQYF.

The rearrangement joins TRBV28 to TRBJ1-6; D is unresolved. The CDR3 is 11 amino acids. Germline V CDR1 and CDR2: MDHEN, SYDVKM. V was clipped by 1 base and J by 16 bases, with 8 bases between them. The CDR3: CASSLFPELHF. In DNA form, the CDR3 reads TGTGCCAGCAGTTTATTCCCAGAACTCCACTTT.

The chain recombines TRBV5-1 with TRBJ2-3; tentatively, D is TRBD2 (6 bases). This CDR3 comprises 15 residues. Trimming shortened V by 0 bases and J by 4 bases, and 12 bases separated the two germline ends. Germline V CDR1 and CDR2: SGHRS, YFSETQ. The CDR3 sequence: CASSLAGDRADTQYF. CDR3 DNA sequence: TGCGCCAGCAGCTTGGCGGGGGATCGGGCAGATACGCAGTATTTT. Supplemented by reference TRBV5-1 and TRBJ2-3, the full variable domain reads KAGVTQTPRYLIKTRGQQVTLSCSPISGHRSVSWYQQTPGQGLQFLFEYFSETQRNKGNFPGRFSGRQFSNSRSEMNVSTLELGDSALYLCASSLAGDRADTQYFGPGTRLTVL.

The chain joins TRBV6-5 to TRBJ1-2; tentatively, D is TRBD1 (5 bases). The CDR3 totals 14 residues. V was shortened by 7 bases and J by 2 bases, with 14 bases between the two germline ends. CDR1 is MNHEY and CDR2 is SVGAGI in the germline V gene. The CDR3 is CASTPLTENYGYTF. The CDR3 DNA reads as TGTGCCAGCACGCCCTTGACAGAGAACTATGGCTACACCTTC.

This chain uses TRBV5-1 with TRBJ1-2; D unresolved. The CDR3 sequence is 13 residues long. V dropped 0 bases and J dropped 7 bases, with 10 bases sitting between them. CDR1 and CDR2 from the germline V gene are SGHRS and YFSETQ. This chain's CDR3 is CASSLDSRGGYTF. CDR3 nucleotides: TGCGCCAGCAGCTTGGACAGTCGTGGTGGCTACACCTTC.

The rearrangement uses TRBV27 and TRBJ1-5; possible D gene TRBD1, 5 bases. Deletions cut 0 bases from V and 6 bases from J, with 9 bases between. The CDR3 is made up of 14 amino acids. CDR1 and CDR2 from the germline V gene are MNHEY and SMNVEV (reference sequence). CDR3 loop: CASSLSRASQPQHF. Here the CDR3 DNA reads TGTGCCAGCAGTTTATCCAGGGCAAGTCAGCCCCAGCATTTT.

The chain is built from TRBV5-4 and TRBJ1-5, with D perhaps TRBD1 (6 bases). The germline V gene has CDR1 SGHNT and CDR2 YYREEE (reference sequence). The CDR3 runs 14 residues. Trimming stripped 4 bases from V and 3 bases from J, with 11 bases between. CDR3 in DNA: TGTGCCAGCAGCCGTGGGGGCTTCAATCAGCCCCAGCATTTT. Translating gives CASSRGGFNQPQHF. Full variable domain (remainder filled in from reference TRBV5-4 and TRBJ1-5): ETGVTQSPTHLIKTRGQQVTLRCSSQSGHNTVSWYQQALGQGPQFIFQYYREEENGRGNFPPRFSGLQFPNYSSELNVNALELDDSALYLCASSRGGFNQPQHFGDGTRLSIL.

The rearrangement joins TRBV9 to TRBJ2-1; 10 bases agree with TRBD2. This CDR3 is built from 15 residues. Germline V lookup: CDR1 SGDLS, CDR2 YYNGEE. Germline trimming cut 0 bases from V and 5 bases from J; bases unmatched to any gene: 2. CDR3 region: CASSVEAGGNNEQFF. CDR3 DNA sequence: TGTGCCAGCAGCGTAGAAGCGGGGGGGAACAATGAGCAGTTCTTC. Drawing the rest from reference TRBV9 and TRBJ2-1, the complete variable domain is DSGVTQTPKHLITATGQRVTLRCSPRSGDLSVYWYQQSLDQGLQFLIQYYNGEERAKGNILERFSAQQFPDLHSELNLSSLELGDSALYFCASSVEAGGNNEQFFGPGTRLTVL.

The chain is built from TRBV3-1 (or the pseudogene TRBV3-2) and TRBJ2-7; TRBD2 matches 8 bases. The CDR3 totals 15 residues. Germline V lookup: CDR1 LGHDT, CDR2 YNNKEL (reference sequence). With 4 bases clipped from V and 2 bases from J, the junction kept 7 bases outside the gene matches. CDR3 region: CASSLTSGDTYEQYF. The DNA of the CDR3 is TGTGCCAGCAGCCTCACTAGCGGTGATACCTACGAGCAGTACTTC.

In DNA, the CDR3 is TGCAGTGCCTTTCGGGCAGATACGCAGTATTTT. This gives the protein CSAFRADTQYF. This chain joins TRBV20-1 and TRBJ2-3, with D uncertain. The germline V gene encodes CDR1 DFQATT and CDR2 SNEGSKA (reference sequence). Trimming stripped 6 bases from V and 4 bases from J, with 8 bases between. This CDR3 comprises 11 residues.

This clone has a single count. This chain joins TRBV3-1 (or the pseudogene TRBV3-2) and TRBJ1-2; tentatively, D is TRBD1 (5 bases). CDR1 and CDR2 from the germline V gene are LGHDT and YNNKEL (reference sequence). The CDR3 loop spans 14 amino acids. V was pared by 1 base and J by 4 bases, with 10 bases between. CDR3 bases: TGTGCCAGCAGCCAAGTGTTAGGGGCCTATGGCTACACCTTC. The encoded protein is CASSQVLGAYGYTF.